Sequencing of this T cell receptor beta chain was carried out in a study of T cell responses to AZD1222 COVID-19 vaccine. This CDR3 comprises 16 residues. Germline V gives CDR1 SGDLS, CDR2 YYNGEE. J lost 4 bases, V lost 3 bases, and 7 bases had no gene match. Profiling relied on immunoSEQ multiplex PCR, and the TCRdb table lists in-frame clones only, not all of them. Of some 58,000 clones in the sample, about 87% were seen once. Sequenced material: peripheral blood, taken on day 0 of AZD1222 vaccination. This TCR came from an adult in good health. The V and J genes are TRBV9 and TRBJ2-1; 10 bases map to TRBD2. In DNA form, the CDR3 reads TGTGCCAGCAGCGCCCCGGGACTAGCGTATTACAATGAGCAGTTCTTC. It codes for CASSAPGLAYYNEQFF.